The source of this TCR beta chain is a study of radiation and T cells in renal cell carcinoma. Germline CDR1 is SGHTS and CDR2 is YDEGEE. This CDR3 has 14 residues. Trimming removed 5 bases from V and 3 bases from J; junction bases left unmatched: 4. Sequencing was performed with immunoSEQ multiplex PCR; in TCRdb, only in-frame clones are kept and a portion is missing. The data contain tens of thousands of clones, roughly 60% of them singletons. Described treatment: treatment-naive control, cytoreductive nephrectomy. Controls included several female and approximately ten male donors, resected 2011 to 2014. Findings and caveats of the study: Compared with controls, irradiated tumors had more, larger dominant CDR3 motifs.

For this clone: Its specificity is unknown.

The rearrangement uses TRBV5-8 and TRBJ2-1; 8 positions match TRBD1. The material was tumor tissue, obtained from a patient whose treatment was nephrectomy without radiotherapy. The TCR comes from a man aged 40-49 years with renal cell carcinoma. The CDR3 coding sequence is TGTGCCAGCAGTTCCACAGGGGGCTACAATGAGCAGTTCTTC. Amino acids: CASSSTGGYNEQFF.